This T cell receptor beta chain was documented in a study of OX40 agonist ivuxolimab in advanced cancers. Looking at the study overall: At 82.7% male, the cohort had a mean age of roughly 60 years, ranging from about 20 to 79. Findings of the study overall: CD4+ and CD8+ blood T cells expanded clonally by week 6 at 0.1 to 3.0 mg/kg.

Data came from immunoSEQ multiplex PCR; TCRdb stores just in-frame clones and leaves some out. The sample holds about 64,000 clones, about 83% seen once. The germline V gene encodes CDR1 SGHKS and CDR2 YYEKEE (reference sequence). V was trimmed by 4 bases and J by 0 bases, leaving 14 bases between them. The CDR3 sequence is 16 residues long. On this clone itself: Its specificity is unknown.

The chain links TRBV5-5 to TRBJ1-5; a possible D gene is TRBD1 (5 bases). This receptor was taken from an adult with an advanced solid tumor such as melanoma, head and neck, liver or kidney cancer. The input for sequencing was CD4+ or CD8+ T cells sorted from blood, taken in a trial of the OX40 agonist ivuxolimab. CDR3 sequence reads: CASSPAPGDSNQPQHF. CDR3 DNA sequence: TGTGCCAGCAGCCCCGCCCCGGGGGATAGCAATCAGCCCCAGCATTTT.